The entry that follows covers one T cell receptor beta chain sequence. What antigen it recognizes has not been identified. No clone much larger than this one lies a single base away; base qualities are absent. The data derive from a study of T cell responses to AZD1222 COVID-19 vaccine (dated by TCRdb to 2020 to 2023). Notes on the research overall: AZD1222 recipients whose second dose came at about 4 weeks and those whose second dose came at about 12 weeks were combined into one group, since spike-specific TCR depth and breadth did not differ between the two schedules. A total of 233 trial participants underwent TCR sequencing, of whom 207 received two doses of AZD1222 and some 25 received two doses of the MenACWY control vaccine. Trial participants were enrolled into age subgroups of 18-55, 56-69 and 70-plus years, which contained around 150, 29 and 61 TCR-sequenced participants, respectively.

The time point label of this sample denotes: baseline before first vaccination. Vaccinee samples were obtained from the UK trials COV001 and COV002, which included a single-blind randomized controlled phase 2/3 trial of AZD1222 (ChAdOx1 nCoV-19) in healthy adults. For TCRbeta chain sequencing, PBMC samples were collected from trial participants at day 0 and at day 28 after the second dose. CDR3 length: 13 amino acids, cysteine to phenylalanine. Of all the DNA, just the CDR3 is kept, 39 bases in frame from base 1. Trimming takes 8 bases from V and 8 bases from J, and the germline ends sit 15 bases apart. Based on the germline V gene, the CDR1 and CDR2 sequences are SNHLY and FYNNEI. Results and caveats for the whole study, not just this receptor: Participants were mostly white British and included more females than males, and it was suggested by the authors that clonal diversity may have been underestimated. No day 14 peak-response samples were available, so repertoires were characterized only after the peak T cell response. Reportedly, close to half of the unique spike-specific TCRs recognized epitopes lying outside the regions that are mutated in the B.1.351 and B.1.1.7 variants. The 56-69-year group was small, and its depth increase did not reach significance, likely because of low power. The whole spike protein was spanned by vaccine-associated CD4 TCRs, and dominant responses were seen in regions 160-218 and 743-854. A significant rise in spike-specific TCR breadth and depth was observed after two AZD1222 doses relative to day 0 and relative to MenACWY recipients. Conclusions about previously exposed vaccinees are limited, since just six or seven AZD1222 recipients were seropositive for SARS-CoV-2 at baseline.

The CDR3 regions of human TCRbeta chains were subjected to immunosequencing. Turning to the authors' computational methods: TCRs in the repertoires were compared against a reference library of SARS-CoV-2-specific TCRs that had been generated with the MIRA antigen-specificity platform. Breadth meant the fraction of unique TCRs that were SARS-CoV-2-associated, whereas depth meant the fraction of total T cells that were SARS-CoV-2-associated. Using the MIRA data, each spike-specific TCR was mapped to the spike region that the TCR reacts to and placed in a CD4 or CD8 class. Log10-transformed breadth and depth values were compared by one-way ANOVA with Sidak's multiple comparisons tests. Sourced from immuneACCESS, this table was stored by TCRdb with only in-frame sequences that have V and J called. A share of the clones is absent; for the studies checked, an unresolved V gene accounts for under half, and the remainder has no known explanation. V and J calls and clone size are as listed in that table; D and trimming were resolved from the DNA. Within this sample are about 190,000 clones, with 85% to 90% of them counted one time only. The ten largest clones add up to roughly 6.9% of the sample.

The TCR originated in an adult in good health. The rearrangement joined TRBV2 to TRBJ1-4; the D gene is unclear. The sequencing used peripheral blood, collected on day 0 of AZD1222 vaccination. CDR3 protein: CASEEPPREKLFF. The DNA is as follows: TGTGCCAGCGAGGAACCGCCCCGGGAAAAACTGTTTTTT.